Reported below is one T cell receptor beta chain. As yet, its antigen is unknown. The record originates from a study of T cells after posttransplantation cyclophosphamide. The related graft donor's blood sample was taken on the day of bone marrow donation. Assay used: immunoSEQ multiplex PCR; TCRdb lists only in-frame clones, some missing. The sample lists some 54,000 clones; approximately 94% were seen once. Regarding the study as a whole: Donor CD8+ memory clones often dominated recipient blood repertoires at later times.

The origin of this receptor is a woman in her 30s in good health and a related stem cell transplant donor. Sequencing was carried out using PBMCs.

The CDR3 spells CASSGGLAGAAGETQYF. For the CDR3, the DNA is TGTGCCAGCAGCGGGGGACTAGCGGGGGCTGCCGGGGAGACCCAGTACTTC. The chain links TRBV13 to TRBJ2-5, with TRBD2 matching over 14 bases. V shed 5 bases and J 5 bases; nucleotides not matched to a gene: 10. This CDR3 comprises 17 residues. The germline V gene has CDR1 PRHDT and CDR2 FYEKMQ (reference sequence).